This is a list of T cell receptor beta chains from one sample in a study of blood T cell repertoires in COVID-19. The data were produced by immunoSEQ multiplex PCR, yet TCRdb's version contains in-frame clones alone and is incomplete. The sample shows roughly 200,000 clones, about 85% of them seen only once. Material: PBMCs or T cells enriched from blood (not recorded which). The receptor set was obtained from a man aged 35-49 years who had recovered from COVID-19. The CDR3 runs from the conserved cysteine through the conserved F or W. Each record gives: J gene, V gene, clone size, CDR3 protein. Size values are once, few and many counts, or a class for expanded clones, and some rows have none.

TRBJ1-1 | TRBV30 | NA | CAWSSSGLGAFF
TRBJ1-6 | TRBV19 | NA | CASRSGTGIWSPLHF
TRBJ2-7 | TRBV9 | NA | CASSVGTGGASYEQYF
TRBJ1-4 | TRBV5-4 | few | CASSLGAGATNEKLFF
TRBJ1-5 | TRBV15 | NA | CATSRDRQEWAYSNQPQHF
TRBJ1-3 | TRBV10-3 | NA | CAISDPAASGNTIYF
TRBJ1-2 | TRBV11-2 | NA | CASSPDYVRYGYTF
TRBJ1-2 | TRBV18 | NA | CASSPRTGYYGYTF
TRBJ2-7 | TRBV28 | NA | CASSHGTIPYEQYF
TRBJ1-1 | TRBV4-1 | NA | CASSQVLATEAFF
TRBJ2-1 | TRBV10-3 | NA | CAISPSRGGAYNEQFF
TRBJ2-1 | TRBV5-4 | NA | CATHFQGVSNEQFF
TRBJ2-3 | TRBV24-1 | NA | CATSDPAGTDTQYF
TRBJ2-2 | TRBV25-1 | NA | CASSGQDYTGELFF
TRBJ2-2 | TRBV7-8 | NA | CASSLPYTGELFF
TRBJ2-7 | TRBV19 | NA | CASSIGRGEQYF
TRBJ2-2 | TRBV12-5 | NA | CASGSSTKGQNTGELFF
TRBJ1-2 | TRBV7-2 | NA | CASSLAVQGGYTF
TRBJ2-1 | TRBV7-2 | NA | CASSFSPQAPYNEQFF
TRBJ1-4 | TRBV15 | NA | CATSRDLSGVKEKLFF
TRBJ1-4 | TRBV28 | NA | CASSPGTGGGEKLFF
TRBJ2-5 | TRBV12-5 | NA | CASGLGQGGWQETQYF
TRBJ2-4 | TRBV28 | NA | CASRKAGVKNIQYF
TRBJ2-5 | TRBV5-5 | NA | CASSRGETQYF
TRBJ2-1 | TRBV19 | NA | CASSNPRGGGGSYNEQFF